The sequence of this TCR beta chain was determined in a study of human T cells and chemical hapten exposure. Unfractionated whole blood was the source of the extracted total RNA. Per germline, CDR1 SEHNR and CDR2 FQNEAQ (reference sequence). V lost 1 base and J lost 6, with 6 bases in between. The CDR3 covers 13 residues. This clonotype was detected many times. A single record per CDR3 protein comes from TCRdb applying MiXCR to the 5' RACE reads. Seen here are 81,000 or so distinct CDR3 sequences, about 8.4% observed once, and the top ten hold about 2.1%. The chain combines TRBV7-9 with TRBJ2-2; D uncertain. The TCR originated in a male donor in good health. CDR3 sequence: CASSLGLPGELFF. The CDR3 region has the DNA TGTGCCAGCAGCTTAGGGCTCCCCGGGGAGCTGTTTTTT.